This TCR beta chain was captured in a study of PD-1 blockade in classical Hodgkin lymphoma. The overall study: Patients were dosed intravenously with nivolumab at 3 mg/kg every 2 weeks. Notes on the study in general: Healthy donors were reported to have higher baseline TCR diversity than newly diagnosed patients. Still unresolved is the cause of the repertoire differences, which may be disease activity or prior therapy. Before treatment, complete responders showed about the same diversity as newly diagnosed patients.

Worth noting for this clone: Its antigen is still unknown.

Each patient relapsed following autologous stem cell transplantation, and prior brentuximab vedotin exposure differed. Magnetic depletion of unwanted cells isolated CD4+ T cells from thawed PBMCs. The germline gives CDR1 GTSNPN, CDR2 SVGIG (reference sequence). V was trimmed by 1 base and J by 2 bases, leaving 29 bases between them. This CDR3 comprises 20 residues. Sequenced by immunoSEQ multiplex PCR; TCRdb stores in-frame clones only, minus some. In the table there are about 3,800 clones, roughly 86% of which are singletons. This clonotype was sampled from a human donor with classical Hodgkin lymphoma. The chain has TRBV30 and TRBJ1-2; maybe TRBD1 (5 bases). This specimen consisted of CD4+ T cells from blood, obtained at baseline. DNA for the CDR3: TGTGCCTGGAGTGCTTACGCCCCGGGGAGGGGCGACCTTAAAAACTATGGCTACACCTTC. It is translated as CAWSAYAPGRGDLKNYGYTF.